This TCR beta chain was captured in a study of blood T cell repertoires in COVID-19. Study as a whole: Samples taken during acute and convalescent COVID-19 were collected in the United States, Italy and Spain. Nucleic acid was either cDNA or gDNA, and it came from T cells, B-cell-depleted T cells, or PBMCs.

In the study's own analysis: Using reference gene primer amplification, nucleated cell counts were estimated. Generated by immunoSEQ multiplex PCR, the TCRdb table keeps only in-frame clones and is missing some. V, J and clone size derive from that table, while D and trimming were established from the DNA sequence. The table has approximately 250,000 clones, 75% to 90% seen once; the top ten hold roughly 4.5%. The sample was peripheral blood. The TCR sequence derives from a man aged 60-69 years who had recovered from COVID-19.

CDR3 sequence (DNA): TGTGCCAGCAGCTTATCGGGGGGGAGCACAGATACGCAGTATTTT. Protein sequence: CASSLSGGSTDTQYF. V usage is TRBV7-9 and J usage is TRBJ2-3; 8 bases agree with TRBD2. V lost 2 bases and J lost 0; bases outside the gene matches: 1. The CDR3 runs to 15 residues. The germline V gene has CDR1 SEHNR and CDR2 FQNEAQ (reference sequence).